The sequence of this T cell receptor beta chain was determined in a study of T cell responses to AZD1222 COVID-19 vaccine. Across the whole study: Both about-4-week and about-12-week second-dose recipients were combined. Study conclusions and caveats: Most donors were white British, females outnumbered males, and clonal diversity was possibly underestimated. Rises in breadth and depth of Spike-specific TCRs came after two AZD1222 doses.

Between the trimmed V and J ends, which lost 3 bases and 0 bases, there was a span of 9 bases. The CDR3 contains 14 residues. Germline-derived CDR1 and CDR2 are MGHDK and SYGVNS. As concerns this clone: The antigen remains undetermined.

Libraries were prepared by immunoSEQ multiplex PCR; TCRdb keeps only in-frame clonotypes and omits some of them. Of roughly 100,000 clones listed, around 82% are singletons. The TCR was taken from an adult in good health. The chain has TRBV25-1 and TRBJ2-7, with D maybe TRBD1 (6 bases). The sample consisted of peripheral blood, taken on day 0 of AZD1222 vaccination. CDR3 in DNA: TGTGCCAGCAGTGATACAGGGAGCTCCTACGAGCAGTACTTC. As protein: CASSDTGSSYEQYF.